This T cell receptor (beta chain) came from a study of blood T cell repertoires in COVID-19. Study context: T cells, B-cell-depleted T cells, or PBMCs supplied cDNA or gDNA.

The repertoire was sequenced with immunoSEQ multiplex PCR; TCRdb's copy has only in-frame clones and lacks some. The table has 200,000 to 250,000 clones, about 83% seen once; the top ten hold about 6%. The trim removed 1 base at V and 9 bases at J, leaving 14 bases unmatched. Germline V gene sequence: CDR1 SGHRS, CDR2 YFSETQ. The CDR3 loop spans 16 amino acids. This clonotype originated in a man in his sixties who had recovered from COVID-19. The material sequenced was peripheral blood. The chain joins TRBV5-1 to TRBJ2-5, with 8 bases identical to TRBD2. CDR3 nucleotide sequence: TGCGCCAGCAGCTTGACACTAGCGGTAAGAAGAGAAGCCCAGTACTTC. The encoded protein is CASSLTLAVRREAQYF.